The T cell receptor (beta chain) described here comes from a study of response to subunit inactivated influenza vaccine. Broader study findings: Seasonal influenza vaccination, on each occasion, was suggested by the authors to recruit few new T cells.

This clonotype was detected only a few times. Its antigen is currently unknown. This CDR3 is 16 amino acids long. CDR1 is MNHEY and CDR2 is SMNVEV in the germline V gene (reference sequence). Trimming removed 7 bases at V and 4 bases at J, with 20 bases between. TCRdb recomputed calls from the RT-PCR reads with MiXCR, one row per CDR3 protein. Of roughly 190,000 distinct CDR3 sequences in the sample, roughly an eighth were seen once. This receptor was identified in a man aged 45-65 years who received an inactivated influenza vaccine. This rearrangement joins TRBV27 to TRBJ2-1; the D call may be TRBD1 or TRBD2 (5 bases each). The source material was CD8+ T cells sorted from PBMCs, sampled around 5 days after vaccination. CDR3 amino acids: CASTPLSGTQYNEQFF. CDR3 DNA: TGTGCCAGCACCCCCTTATCCGGGACCCAATACAATGAGCAGTTCTTC.